The entry below gives a single T cell receptor (beta chain) sequence along with its context. These data are taken from a study of blood T cell repertoires in COVID-19. Study processing details: How many nucleated cells were present was estimated from reference gene primer amplification. Sequenced by immunoSEQ multiplex PCR; TCRdb stores in-frame clones only, minus some. V and J calls and clone size come straight from that table; D and trimming were deduced from the DNA. The sample records about 300,000 clones, 70% to 90% being singletons. V shed 7 bases and J 3 bases; nucleotides not matched to a gene: 7. The CDR3 is 14 amino acids. Germline lookup yields CDR1 LNHDA and CDR2 SQIVND (reference sequence). The participants were between roughly 18 and 100 years old and came from under 25 US areas. Clinical history as reported by participants underpinned cohort assignment.

The rearrangement uses TRBV19 and TRBJ2-3; 7 positions match TRBD1. The sequenced sample consisted of PBMCs or T cells enriched from blood (not recorded which). This TCR was sampled from a woman aged 25 to 39 who had recovered from COVID-19. The CDR3 spells CASTGGLLTDTQYF. In DNA, the CDR3 is TGTGCCAGTACAGGGGGTCTCCTGACAGATACGCAGTATTTT. The full variable domain, completed using reference TRBV19 and TRBJ2-3, is DGGITQSPKYLFRKEGQNVTLSCEQNLNHDAMYWYRQDPGQGLRLIYYSQIVNDFQKGDIAEGYSVSREKKESFPLTVTSAQKNPTAFYLCASTGGLLTDTQYFGPGTRLTVL.